The 28 T cell receptor beta chains listed next were all sequenced from one sample in a study of T cell repertoires in cytomegalovirus infection. TCRdb reprocessed the reads via MiXCR and lists one record per CDR3 protein. The sample shows more than 350,000 distinct CDR3 sequences, under 40% of them seen only once. Source material: PBMCs. These receptors were collected from a human donor in good health (CMV status not recorded). Some clones in this sample may be carry-over from other donors' samples.

This clonotype was seen only a few times. The gene calls are TRBV6-6 and TRBJ1-2; the match to TRBD1 covers 9 bases. CDR1 is MNHNY and CDR2 is SVGAGI in the germline V gene (reference sequence). J lost 8 bases, V lost 4 bases, and 8 bases had no gene match. The CDR3 has 14 amino acids. For the CDR3, the DNA is TGTGCCAGCAGTTCGGACAGGGGAGCGGTCGGCTACACCTTC. It translates to CASSSDRGAVGYTF.

This clonotype was seen more than once but under ten times. The DNA for the CDR3 is TGCGCCAGCAGCCCCCGGGTACGGGGGGGAGACTCCGATGAGCAGTTCTTC. Protein product: CASSPRVRGGDSDEQFF. The chain carries TRBV5-1 and TRBJ2-1; the match to TRBD2 covers 8 bases. The CDR3 length is 17 residues. V was pared by 4 bases and J by 8 bases, with 17 bases of the junction left unmatched. Looked up from germline, CDR1 is SGHRS and CDR2 is YFSETQ.

This clonotype was detected only a few times. The chain is built from TRBV5-5 and TRBJ2-7; D is tentatively TRBD1 or TRBD2 (5 bases each). V shed 7 bases and J shed 0 bases, with 20 bases lying between them. Germline assignment: CDR1 SGHKS and CDR2 YYEKEE (reference sequence). This CDR3 is built from 16 residues. Written as DNA, the CDR3 is TGTGCCAGCGACGGTGCCGGGACCCAGAGCTCCTACGAGCAGTACTTC. As protein: CASDGAGTQSSYEQYF.

In this sample, this clonotype turned up many times. DNA of the CDR3: TGTGCCAGCAGTACACCACGGGGCGTTACTAATTCACCCCTCCACTTT. This sequence encodes CASSTPRGVTNSPLHF. The chain has TRBV28 and TRBJ1-6, with D tentatively TRBD1 (5 bases). The CDR3 runs to 16 residues. With 5 bases removed from V and 6 bases from J, the gap between germline ends came to 17 bases. Germline CDR1 and CDR2: MDHEN and SYDVKM. Full variable domain (outside the CDR3, taken from reference TRBV28 and TRBJ1-6): DVKVTQSSRYLVKRTGEKVFLECVQDMDHENMFWYRQDPGLGLRLIYFSYDVKMKEKGDIPEGYSVSREKKERFSLILESASTNQTSMYLCASSTPRGVTNSPLHFGNGTRLTVT.

A note on this clonotype: This sequence may be a read error, since a much larger clone differs from it by one base. The V call is TRBV7-2, the J call TRBJ2-1; 13 nucleotides agree with TRBD2. The CDR3 has 15 amino acids. CDR1 and CDR2 (germline): SGHTA, FQGNSA. V lost 4 bases, J lost 9 bases, and 6 bases stayed unmatched. The CDR3 here is CASSSRLAGGGEQFF. The CDR3 bases are TGTGCCAGCAGCTCCCGACTAGCGGGGGGTGGTGAGCAGTTCTTC. Based on the CDR3 plus reference TRBV7-2 and TRBJ2-1, the full variable domain is GAGVSQSPSNKVTEKGKDVELRCDPISGHTALYWYRQSLGQGLEFLIYFQGNSAPDKSGLPSDRFSAERTGGSVSTLTIQRTQQEDSAVYLCASSSRLAGGGEQFFGPGTRLTVL.

In its sample, this clonotype was seen a few times. The chain carries TRBV7-6 and TRBJ2-5, with a possible D match to TRBD2 (6 bases). Germline CDR1 reads SGHVS; CDR2 reads FNYEAQ. Trimming shortened V by 10 bases and J by 2 bases, and 20 bases separated the two germline ends. This CDR3 spans 15 amino acids. CDR3 in DNA: TGTGCCACCACCGTGGGGGTGAGCGGGCAAGAGACCCAGTACTTC. This translates into CATTVGVSGQETQYF.

This clonotype came up many times. The chain has TRBV7-2 and TRBJ2-3, with a possible D match to TRBD1 (5 bases). CDR1 is SGHTA and CDR2 is FQGNSA in the germline V gene. V was pared by 5 bases and J by 9 bases, with 15 bases between. This CDR3 contains 13 residues. The CDR3 reads CASSALRGWTQYF. CDR3 coding DNA: TGTGCCAGCAGCGCCCTAAGGGGATGGACGCAGTATTTT.

This chain joins TRBV5-5 and TRBJ1-1, with 9 bases fitting TRBD1. This CDR3 region has 16 residues. Per germline, CDR1 SGHKS and CDR2 YYEKEE (reference sequence). The V gene end was trimmed by 3 bases and the J gene end by 2 bases; junction bases not matched to a gene: 8. The CDR3 reads CASSWGQGGGNTEAFF. DNA for the CDR3: TGTGCCAGCAGCTGGGGACAGGGAGGGGGAAACACTGAAGCTTTCTTT. Full variable domain (missing parts from reference TRBV5-5 and TRBJ1-1): DAGVTQSPTHLIKTRGQQVTLRCSPISGHKSVSWYQQVLGQGPQFIFQYYEKEERGRGNFPDRFSARQFPNYSSELNVNALLLGDSALYLCASSWGQGGGNTEAFFGQGTRLTVV.

This clonotype was seen repeatedly, ten times or more. The gene calls are TRBV28 and TRBJ1-6, with TRBD1 matching 9 bases. V shed 4 bases, J shed 7 bases, and the junction held 8 bases outside the gene matches. This CDR3 region has 16 residues. Per germline, CDR1 MDHEN and CDR2 SYDVKM. This chain's CDR3 is CASSSGTGRRNSPLHF. The CDR3 DNA reads TGTGCCAGCAGTTCGGGGACAGGGAGAAGGAATTCACCCCTCCACTTT. Full variable domain (remainder filled in from reference TRBV28 and TRBJ1-6): DVKVTQSSRYLVKRTGEKVFLECVQDMDHENMFWYRQDPGLGLRLIYFSYDVKMKEKGDIPEGYSVSREKKERFSLILESASTNQTSMYLCASSSGTGRRNSPLHFGNGTRLTVT.

Concerning this clonotype: A read error may be the cause here, since a much bigger clone is one base away. The genes are TRBV7-8 and TRBJ1-5, with 7 bases matching TRBD1. This CDR3 comprises 14 residues. Germline CDR1 and CDR2: SGHVS and FQNEAQ. V gave up 6 bases and J gave up 3 bases; unmatched junction bases: 5. CDR3 bases: TGTGCCAGCAGATCGGGACAGTTCAATCAGCCCCAGCATTTT. It yields the protein CASRSGQFNQPQHF.

This clonotype was observed a few times. The rearrangement links TRBV20-1 to TRBJ1-5; 11 bases match TRBD1. Germline loops: CDR1 DFQATT, CDR2 SNEGSKA (reference sequence). With 6 bases clipped from V and 7 bases from J, the junction kept 8 bases outside the gene matches. This CDR3 region has 14 residues. This CDR3 is CSAPRTGGRQPQHF. CDR3 bases: TGCAGTGCCCCAAGGACAGGGGGCAGACAGCCCCAGCATTTT.

V is TRBV5-5 and J is TRBJ2-1; TRBD1 matches at 7 bases. Trimming took 0 bases from V and 8 from J; bases not matched to a gene: 5. Germline CDR1 SGHKS, CDR2 YYEKEE (reference sequence). CDR3 length: 14 residues. In DNA, the CDR3 is TGTGCCAGCAGCTTGGGAAACACAGGGGATGAGCAGTTCTTC. Its protein is CASSLGNTGDEQFF.

This rearrangement joins TRBV19 to TRBJ1-1; possible D gene TRBD1, 5 bases. With 7 bases removed from V and 4 bases from J, the gap between germline ends came to 16 bases. The CDR3 has 14 amino acids. CDR1 and CDR2 from the germline V gene are LNHDA and SQIVND (reference sequence). DNA for the CDR3: TGTGCCAGTACCCGGGAGGGGAAGGCCACTGAAGCTTTCTTT. It specifies CASTREGKATEAFF.

J is TRBJ1-1 and V is TRBV5-5, with D uncertain. The CDR3 extends over 13 amino acids. V was trimmed by 1 base and J by 5 bases, leaving 9 bases between them. Germline-derived CDR1 and CDR2 are SGHKS and YYEKEE (reference sequence). CDR3 in DNA: TGTGCCAGCAGCTTGTTCTCGGAAACTGAAGCTTTCTTT. This codes for CASSLFSETEAFF.

Here the CDR3 DNA reads TGTGCCAGCAGTCGATCCCTCGGTGAGCAGTTCTTC. Translating it yields CASSRSLGEQFF. The chain has TRBV27 and TRBJ2-1; no clear D. In germline, CDR1 is MNHEY, CDR2 SMNVEV (reference sequence). The CDR3 is made up of 12 amino acids. V gave up 5 bases and J gave up 9 bases, with 11 bases separating them.

The V call is TRBV20-1, the J call TRBJ2-3, with 8 bases aligning to TRBD2. The CDR3 sequence is 19 residues long. The germline V gene has CDR1 DFQATT and CDR2 SNEGSKA (reference sequence). V lost 1 base, J lost 0 bases, and 15 bases stayed unmatched. CDR3 DNA: TGCAGTGCTAGAGGAAACGGGGCGGTCCAGCGGGGGAGCACAGATACGCAGTATTTT. It yields the protein CSARGNGAVQRGSTDTQYF.

This clonotype was picked up a small number of times. The CDR3 bases are TGTGCCAGCACTCCGGGACGGGAAAACATTCAGTACTTC. Its protein product is CASTPGRENIQYF. This chain connects TRBV2 to TRBJ2-4; D may correspond to TRBD1 or TRBD2 (5 bases each). Per germline, CDR1 SNHLY and CDR2 FYNNEI. The CDR3 is made up of 13 amino acids. V was trimmed by 7 bases and J by 5 bases, leaving 12 bases between them.

The genes are TRBV7-6 and TRBJ1-6; D remains unclear. The germline CDR1 and CDR2 sequences are SGHVS and FNYEAQ. Trimming cost V 1 base and J 7 bases, with 11 bases left between them. CDR3 size: 15 residues. CDR3 sequence (DNA): TGTGCCAGCAGCTTAGGAGCACGGAAAAATTCACCCCTCCACTTT. Translated: CASSLGARKNSPLHF. The entire variable domain, with the rest obtained from reference TRBV7-6 and TRBJ1-6, is as follows: GAGVSQSPRYKVTKRGQDVALRCDPISGHVSLYWYRQALGQGPEFLTYFNYEAQQDKSGLPNDRFSAERPEGSISTLTIQRTEQRDSAMYRCASSLGARKNSPLHFGNGTRLTVT.

This clonotype was observed at least ten times. The V call is TRBV29-1, the J call TRBJ2-1; 7 bases align to TRBD2. Germline V lookup: CDR1 SQVTM, CDR2 ANQGSEA. Unmatched junction bases numbered 7, after V lost 6 bases and J lost 2 bases. The CDR3 is made up of 14 amino acids. CDR3 residues: CSVIPRGAYNEQFF. The CDR3 DNA is TGCAGCGTCATACCCCGGGGGGCCTACAATGAGCAGTTCTTC.

The genes are TRBV24-1 and TRBJ2-7; 7 nucleotides align to TRBD1. Trimming at V came to 1 base and at J to 4 bases, leaving 3 bases not matched to a gene. The germline V gene has CDR1 KGHDR and CDR2 SFDVKD. This CDR3 comprises 14 residues. The CDR3: CATSDFDRVYEQYF. The CDR3, as DNA: TGTGCCACCAGTGATTTTGACAGGGTATACGAGCAGTACTTC.

The J gene is TRBJ1-1, the V gene TRBV19; the D gene is possibly TRBD1 (5 bases). Germline V CDR1 and CDR2: LNHDA, SQIVND (reference sequence). This CDR3 contains 15 residues. V was clipped by 1 base and J by 4 bases, with 13 bases between them. The CDR3 DNA reads as TGTGCCAGTAGTATAGTTACAGGCCCGTTCACTGAAGCTTTCTTT. Its translation is CASSIVTGPFTEAFF. The variable domain in full, with the rest retrieved from reference TRBV19 and TRBJ1-1, is DGGITQSPKYLFRKEGQNVTLSCEQNLNHDAMYWYRQDPGQGLRLIYYSQIVNDFQKGDIAEGYSVSREKKESFPLTVTSAQKNPTAFYLCASSIVTGPFTEAFFGQGTRLTVV.

CDR3 DNA: TGCGCCAGCAGCCAAGGGGACAGGATCTCTGGAAACACCATATATTTT. Protein: CASSQGDRISGNTIYF. The chain couples TRBV4-3 to TRBJ1-3; 8 bases match TRBD1. This CDR3 has 16 amino acids. Unmatched junction bases numbered 2, after V lost 1 base and J lost 0 bases. Germline lookup yields CDR1 LGHNA and CDR2 YSLEER.

This clonotype was detected only a few times. This chain connects TRBV12-3 or TRBV12-4 to TRBJ2-1; weak D call: TRBD1 (5 bases). Trimming removed 6 bases at V and 4 bases at J, with 16 bases between. This CDR3 region has 15 residues. In DNA form, the CDR3 reads TGTGCCAGCAGCTCCCAGGGATACAATTACAATGAGCAGTTCTTC. It yields the protein CASSSQGYNYNEQFF.

In this sample, this clonotype turned up a few times. The chain is built from TRBV7-9 and TRBJ1-4; 7 bases map to TRBD1. This CDR3 comprises 12 residues. V gave up 7 bases and J gave up 7 bases; unmatched junction bases: 3. The germline gives CDR1 SEHNR, CDR2 FQNEAQ (reference sequence). The CDR3 loop is CASTSGGEKLFF. CDR3 DNA: TGTGCCAGCACCTCAGGGGGTGAAAAACTGTTTTTT.

J is TRBJ1-1 and V is TRBV7-6, with D perhaps TRBD1 (6 bases). Trimming shortened V by 9 bases and J by 3 bases, and 26 bases separated the two germline ends. Germline CDR1 SGHVS, CDR2 FNYEAQ. This CDR3 region has 17 residues. CDR3: CARCLGGWGLGDTEAFF. The CDR3 DNA sequence: TGTGCCAGGTGCTTAGGGGGGTGGGGGTTAGGTGACACTGAAGCTTTCTTT. Complete variable domain (other parts from reference TRBV7-6 and TRBJ1-1): GAGVSQSPRYKVTKRGQDVALRCDPISGHVSLYWYRQALGQGPEFLTYFNYEAQQDKSGLPNDRFSAERPEGSISTLTIQRTEQRDSAMYRCARCLGGWGLGDTEAFFGQGTRLTVV.

The J gene is TRBJ2-7, the V gene TRBV11-2; the D is unclear. Germline V gene lookup returns CDR1 SGHAT and CDR2 FQNNGV. The CDR3 length is 15 residues. Trimming pared 1 base from V and 2 bases from J, leaving 12 bases between. This CDR3 reads CASSLVDMSPYEQYF. CDR3 DNA: TGTGCCAGCAGCTTAGTTGACATGTCCCCCTACGAGCAGTACTTC. Variable domain in full (rest from reference TRBV11-2 and TRBJ2-7): EAGVAQSPRYKIIEKRQSVAFWCNPISGHATLYWYQQILGQGPKLLIQFQNNGVVDDSQLPKDRFSAERLKGVDSTLKIQPAKLEDSAVYLCASSLVDMSPYEQYFGPGTRLTVT.

CDR3 loop: CASSYSLSYEQYF. The CDR3, as DNA: TGTGCCAGCAGTTACTCACTTAGCTACGAGCAGTACTTC. This chain connects TRBV6-2 or TRBV6-3 to TRBJ2-7; D call uncertain. The germline gives CDR1 MNHEY, CDR2 SVGEGT. Deletions cut 0 bases from V and 3 bases from J, with 6 bases between. CDR3 length equals 13 residues.

The chain has TRBV7-2 and TRBJ1-5; D is possibly TRBD1 (6 bases). Germline loops: CDR1 SGHTA, CDR2 FQGNSA. CDR3 length: 15 amino acids. V lost 1 base and J 4 bases, leaving 11 bases between the germline ends. CDR3 loop: CASSLVTGTNQPQHF. CDR3 DNA sequence: TGTGCCAGCAGCTTAGTGACAGGCACGAATCAGCCCCAGCATTTT. Filled out from reference TRBV7-2 and TRBJ1-5, the complete variable domain reads GAGVSQSPSNKVTEKGKDVELRCDPISGHTALYWYRQSLGQGLEFLIYFQGNSAPDKSGLPSDRFSAERTGGSVSTLTIQRTQQEDSAVYLCASSLVTGTNQPQHFGDGTRLSIL.